This T cell receptor beta chain was recovered during a study of cytomegalovirus exposure and HLA in healthy donors. Only in-frame clones appear in the TCRdb table, and some are missing; sequencing was by immunoSEQ multiplex PCR. The repertoire has hundreds of thousands of clones, approximately 88% of them found once; the top ten carry approximately 0.88%. V was clipped by 1 base and J by 4 bases, with 17 bases between them. Germline assignment: CDR1 SGHAT and CDR2 FQNNGV. The CDR3 length is 17 residues. The sequenced sample was PBMCs. This receptor was taken from a woman under 30 in good health and CMV-seronegative. The genes are TRBV11-2 and TRBJ2-1; D unclear. The CDR3 DNA follows: TGTGCCAGCAGCTTAGGTTTGGGTCAGGCAAGATACAATGAGCAGTTCTTC. The encoded protein is CASSLGLGQARYNEQFF.